These 13 T cell receptor beta chains were all obtained from the same sample, sequenced in a study of response to subunit inactivated influenza vaccine. MiXCR, run by TCRdb on the RT-PCR reads, gives a single entry per CDR3 protein. The sample yields a few hundred thousand distinct CDR3 sequences, around 22% seen once. Here the sequenced sample was PBMCs from blood, taken about 20 months after vaccination. These receptors all stem from a man aged 50 to 69 who received an inactivated influenza vaccine.

The chain employs TRBV6-5 and TRBJ2-1, with a tentative D call TRBD1 (6 bases). Germline values: CDR1 MNHEY, CDR2 SVGAGI. This CDR3 is 12 amino acids long. Trimming removed 9 bases from V and 10 bases from J, with 16 bases in between. The DNA of the CDR3 is TGTGCCAGTGTGGGGGCTTCACGGGAGCAGTTCTTC. This codes for CASVGASREQFF.

This sequence joins TRBV12-3 or TRBV12-4 and TRBJ1-2, with D tentatively TRBD1 (6 bases). The CDR3 is 14 amino acids. Between the trimmed V and J ends, which lost 4 bases and 8 bases, there was a span of 17 bases. The CDR3 DNA reads as TGTGCCAGCAGTTACAGGGAAAGTACTCGGGGCTACACCTTC. It specifies CASSYRESTRGYTF.

This clonotype was seen more than once but under ten times. The chain has TRBV25-1 and TRBJ2-3; weak D call: TRBD1 (5 bases). The length of the CDR3 is 13 residues. V lost 4 bases and J 6 bases, leaving 11 bases between the germline ends. Germline V gene lookup returns CDR1 MGHDK and CDR2 SYGVNS. This CDR3 is CASSVPGSDTQYF. CDR3 coding DNA: TGTGCCAGCAGTGTTCCAGGGTCGGATACGCAGTATTTT.

This clonotype was detected only a few times. The V gene is TRBV10-3, the J gene TRBJ2-1; D is unclear. V lost 6 bases to trimming and J lost 3 bases, with 12 bases between them. The CDR3 loop spans 14 amino acids. Germline V gene sequence: CDR1 ENHRY, CDR2 SYGVKD. For the CDR3, the DNA is TGTGCCATCAGACCGAGCGAGTTCTACAATGAGCAGTTCTTC. Translated, it gives CAIRPSEFYNEQFF.

The genes are TRBV7-9 and TRBJ1-1; TRBD1 is a possible D gene (5 bases). V shed 2 bases and J shed 0 bases, with 16 bases lying between them. Germline assignment: CDR1 SEHNR and CDR2 FQNEAQ (reference sequence). This CDR3 spans 17 amino acids. The CDR3 loop is CASSLSRERSMNTEAFF. CDR3 sequence (DNA): TGTGCCAGCAGCTTATCCAGGGAGAGATCGATGAACACTGAAGCTTTCTTT.

A few counts support this clonotype. This chain joins TRBV7-9 and TRBJ2-3; D remains ambiguous. The CDR3 sequence is 13 residues long. V shed 6 bases and J shed 0 bases, with 7 bases lying between them. Germline assignment: CDR1 SEHNR and CDR2 FQNEAQ (reference sequence). Written as DNA, the CDR3 is TGTGCCAGCAGACCTAAGAGCACAGATACGCAGTATTTT. The encoded protein is CASRPKSTDTQYF.

This clonotype was detected many times. The chain combines TRBV4-2 with TRBJ1-1; a weak D match, TRBD1 (6 bases). The germline V and J ends were trimmed by 1 base and 0 bases, with 9 bases remaining between them. The CDR3 has 15 residues. Germline-derived CDR1 and CDR2 are LGHNA and YNFKEQ. CDR3 DNA: TGTGCCAGCAGCCAAGCGCGGGGGCTGAACACTGAAGCTTTCTTT. Translating gives CASSQARGLNTEAFF.

This clonotype has a handful of counts. This chain joins TRBV29-1 and TRBJ1-4; D is ambiguous. CDR1 and CDR2 (germline): SQVTM, ANQGSEA. The CDR3 contains 12 residues. V lost 4 bases, J lost 4 bases, and 7 bases lay in between. The CDR3 region has the DNA TGCAGCGTTGGGCAGATTAATGAAAAACTGTTTTTT. Translated, it gives CSVGQINEKLFF. Based on the CDR3 plus reference TRBV29-1 and TRBJ1-4, the full variable domain is SAVISQKPSRDICQRGTSLTIQCQVDSQVTMMFWYRQQPGQSLTLIATANQGSEATYESGFVIDKFPISRPNLTFSTLTVSNMSPEDSSIYLCSVGQINEKLFFGSGTQLSVL.

The V call is TRBV6-4, the J call TRBJ1-1; D not certain. Trimming took off 3 bases at V and 5 bases at J, with 10 bases between the two ends. CDR3 length: 13 amino acids. Germline assignment: CDR1 MRHNA and CDR2 SNTAGT. The CDR3 bases are TGTGCCAGCAGTGATTTGGGGTTTACTGAAGCTTTCTTT. It translates to CASSDLGFTEAFF.

V usage is TRBV6-1 and J usage is TRBJ1-1, with D tentatively TRBD1 (6 bases). Looked up from germline, CDR1 is MNHNS and CDR2 is SASEGT. The CDR3 sequence is 13 residues long. Trimming cost V 8 bases and J 1 base, with 11 bases left between them. CDR3: CASLQGSNTEAFF. CDR3 sequence (DNA): TGTGCCAGCCTTCAGGGGTCGAACACTGAAGCTTTCTTT.

This chain links TRBV5-1 with TRBJ2-3, with 11 bases identical to TRBD1. Unmatched junction bases numbered 7, after V lost 4 bases and J lost 6 bases. The CDR3 covers 15 residues. Looked up from germline, CDR1 is SGHRS and CDR2 is YFSETQ. CDR3 sequence: CASSPGQGAGDTQYF. The CDR3 DNA follows: TGCGCCAGCAGCCCCGGACAGGGGGCAGGGGATACGCAGTATTTT.

This clonotype appeared a few times. The chain recombines TRBV4-1 with TRBJ2-2, with no clear D. The V and J ends lost 0 bases and 5 bases respectively, with 7 bases between them. This CDR3 region has 14 residues. Germline V CDR1 and CDR2: MGHRA, YSYEKL. Written as DNA, the CDR3 is TGCGCCAGCAGCCAAGATTCGCTGACCGGGGAGCTGTTTTTT. This codes for CASSQDSLTGELFF.

This rearrangement joins TRBV12-3 or TRBV12-4 to TRBJ1-2; maybe TRBD1 (6 bases). Trimming shortened V by 5 bases and J by 8 bases, and 15 bases separated the two germline ends. The CDR3 is made up of 13 amino acids. Here the CDR3 reads CASSLGQLQGYTF. The CDR3 region has the DNA TGTGCCAGCAGTCTCGGACAGTTGCAAGGCTACACCTTC.